The 28 T cell receptor beta chains reported below all come from one sample, sequenced in a study of CD8 T cells in ankylosing spondylitis. Antigens of these TCRs are unknown. Study-wide results and caveats: Ankylosing spondylitis blood appeared to be characterized by a TCR beta motif of eight highly homologous variants.

TCRdb redid the calling of the 5' RACE reads with MiXCR, one entry per CDR3 protein. In the table there are about 330,000 distinct CDR3 sequences, less than 10% of which are singletons. Sequences were obtained from blood, either unsorted or a sorted T cell fraction (not recorded which). The origin of the receptors is a male donor with ankylosing spondylitis.

This clonotype was observed a handful of times. The rearrangement links TRBV29-1 to TRBJ1-1; a possible D gene is TRBD1 (6 bases). CDR3 length: 12 amino acids. Germline V gene lookup returns CDR1 SQVTM and CDR2 ANQGSEA. V lost 7 bases to trimming and J lost 5 bases, with 14 bases between them. The CDR3 protein is CSGGGASTEAFF. CDR3 coding DNA: TGCAGCGGCGGGGGGGCTTCGACTGAAGCTTTCTTT. Full variable domain (outside the CDR3, taken from reference TRBV29-1 and TRBJ1-1): SAVISQKPSRDICQRGTSLTIQCQVDSQVTMMFWYRQQPGQSLTLIATANQGSEATYESGFVIDKFPISRPNLTFSTLTVSNMSPEDSSIYLCSGGGASTEAFFGQGTRLTVV.

The chain couples TRBV27 to TRBJ2-3; D gene unclear. This CDR3 spans 15 amino acids. From germline, CDR1 is MNHEY and CDR2 SMNVEV (reference sequence). V was shortened by 6 bases and J by 6 bases, with 19 bases between the two germline ends. The CDR3 loop reads CASSPRMGSGDTQYF. CDR3 nucleotides: TGTGCCAGCAGCCCACGTATGGGGTCTGGGGATACGCAGTATTTT.

This clonotype showed up just a few times. The chain uses TRBV4-2 and TRBJ2-1; unclear D gene. Looked up from germline, CDR1 is LGHNA and CDR2 is YNFKEQ. The ends were cut back, 5 bases at V and 0 bases at J, with 11 bases in the middle. CDR3 size: 15 residues. The CDR3 sequence: CASSVVASSYNEQFF. In DNA form, the CDR3 reads TGTGCCAGCAGCGTCGTGGCTAGCTCCTACAATGAGCAGTTCTTC.

This clonotype was found many times. The V and J genes are TRBV4-2 and TRBJ1-1; D not resolved. Germline V gives CDR1 LGHNA, CDR2 YNFKEQ. V lost 1 base, J lost 1 base, and 4 bases lay in between. The CDR3 runs to 13 residues. Written as DNA, the CDR3 is TGTGCCAGCAGCCAAGCACCGAACACTGAAGCTTTCTTT. Protein sequence: CASSQAPNTEAFF.

This rearrangement joins TRBV12-3 or TRBV12-4 to TRBJ2-2; D ambiguous. This CDR3 is 13 amino acids long. The V and J ends lost 11 bases and 4 bases respectively, with 14 bases between them. The CDR3 protein is CASCRVSTGELFF. In DNA form, the CDR3 reads TGTGCCTCCTGCCGCGTGAGCACCGGGGAGCTGTTTTTT.

This clonotype has a handful of counts. The chain is built from TRBV6-6 and TRBJ2-7; D call uncertain. The CDR3 consists of 13 residues. Trimming removed 5 bases at V and 4 bases at J, with 12 bases between. Germline CDR1 MNHNY, CDR2 SVGAGI (reference sequence). The CDR3 DNA reads TGTGCCAGCAGTCCCGAGTACACTTACGAGCAGTACTTC. Its translation is CASSPEYTYEQYF.

This chain uses TRBV13 with TRBJ2-3, with D unclear. Germline values: CDR1 PRHDT, CDR2 FYEKMQ (reference sequence). The CDR3 extends over 12 amino acids. Trimming shortened V by 6 bases and J by 2 bases, and 6 bases separated the two germline ends. The CDR3 DNA reads as TGTGCCAGCAGTTATCACACAGATACGCAGTATTTT. Its protein is CASSYHTDTQYF.

The chain joins TRBV25-1 to TRBJ2-7, with TRBD1 matching over 9 bases. The CDR3 runs to 13 residues. CDR1 MGHDK and CDR2 SYGVNS come from the germline V gene. Unmatched junction bases numbered 5, after V lost 5 bases and J lost 6 bases. CDR3 region: CASSWTGVGEQYF. The CDR3 coding sequence is TGTGCCAGCAGTTGGACAGGGGTGGGCGAGCAGTACTTC.

This clonotype occurred a few times. The gene calls are TRBV7-9 and TRBJ1-2; maybe TRBD1 (5 bases). With 5 bases removed from V and 2 bases from J, the gap between germline ends came to 15 bases. CDR3 length equals 15 residues. Germline CDR1 is SEHNR and CDR2 is FQNEAQ (reference sequence). CDR3 loop: CASSARDGRNYGYTF. The CDR3 nucleotides read TGTGCCAGCAGCGCGCGGGACGGTAGAAACTATGGCTACACCTTC.

This clonotype was observed a few times. The chain recombines TRBV28 with TRBJ1-1; no clear D. The CDR3 sequence is 13 residues long. Germline V gene data show CDR1 as MDHEN and CDR2 as SYDVKM. Trimming took 7 bases from V and 10 from J, leaving 19 bases between them. CDR3 nucleotide sequence: TGTGCCAGCAACGTCGCCAGCCCAACACTAGCTTTCTTT. Its translation is CASNVASPTLAFF.

This clonotype has only a few counts. This chain links TRBV5-1 with TRBJ2-4, with 8 nucleotides matching TRBD2. This CDR3 has 16 residues. The trim removed 0 bases at V and 0 bases at J, leaving 2 bases unmatched. The germline gives CDR1 SGHRS, CDR2 YFSETQ. The CDR3 nucleotides read TGCGCCAGCAGCTTGGCGCTAGCGGGAGCCAAAAACATTCAGTACTTC. It translates to CASSLALAGAKNIQYF.

This rearrangement joins TRBV15 to TRBJ2-7; TRBD1 is a possible D gene (6 bases). This CDR3 comprises 15 residues. The V end was cut by 0 bases, the J end by 2 bases, with 11 bases between. CDR1 is LNHNV, CDR2 YYDKDF, per germline (reference sequence). The CDR3 DNA reads as TGTGCCACCAGCAGAGATCCAGGGGCGACCTACGAGCAGTACTTC. Protein product: CATSRDPGATYEQYF.

This clonotype occurred a few times. The rearrangement uses TRBV20-1 and TRBJ2-2; 9 bases are shared with TRBD2. Germline CDR1 reads DFQATT; CDR2 reads SNEGSKA (reference sequence). The CDR3 is made up of 16 amino acids. Trimming took 2 bases from V and 1 from J; bases not matched to a gene: 5. CDR3: CSARSRLAENTGELFF. The CDR3 nucleotides are TGCAGTGCTAGATCCCGACTAGCGGAGAACACCGGGGAGCTGTTTTTT.

This clonotype was seen at least ten times. The V gene is TRBV7-3, the J gene TRBJ2-3; no firm D call. CDR3 length: 13 amino acids. Germline CDR1 SGHTA, CDR2 FQGTGA. With 1 base removed from V and 6 bases from J, the gap between germline ends came to 8 bases. CDR3 residues: CASSLIVADTQYF. DNA for the CDR3: TGTGCCAGCAGCTTAATAGTAGCCGATACGCAGTATTTT.

In its sample, this clonotype was seen a few times. The chain employs TRBV29-1 and TRBJ2-4; 12 bases are a match to TRBD2. The CDR3 extends over 15 amino acids. With V trimmed by 4 bases and J by 4 bases, 5 bases remained unmatched. Germline CDR1 SQVTM, CDR2 ANQGSEA. In DNA, the CDR3 is TGCAGCGTTGCGGGGACTAGCGGGTCAAAAAACATTCAGTACTTC. It is translated as CSVAGTSGSKNIQYF.

This clonotype has only a few counts. The chain joins TRBV5-1 to TRBJ2-1, with TRBD1 identical over 7 bases. The germline gives CDR1 SGHRS, CDR2 YFSETQ. This CDR3 has 16 amino acids. Trimming at V came to 4 bases and at J to 2 bases, leaving 9 bases not matched to a gene. The CDR3 DNA sequence: TGCGCCAGCAGCCCCCCGACAGGGAATGCCTACAATGAGCAGTTCTTC. Its translation: CASSPPTGNAYNEQFF.

This clonotype came up many times. CDR3 sequence reads: CASSFGRSGKQQETQYF. As DNA, the CDR3 is TGCGCCAGCAGCTTTGGTCGTAGCGGAAAACAACAAGAGACCCAGTACTTC. This rearrangement joins TRBV5-1 to TRBJ2-5; perhaps TRBD2 as D (6 bases). V gave up 2 bases and J gave up 2 bases, with 19 bases separating them. CDR1 SGHRS and CDR2 YFSETQ come from the germline V gene. This CDR3 is built from 17 residues.

The gene calls are TRBV27 and TRBJ2-7; TRBD1 agrees at 10 bases. V shed 2 bases and J 3 bases; nucleotides not matched to a gene: 4. Germline CDR1 and CDR2: MNHEY and SMNVEV (reference sequence). This CDR3 spans 15 amino acids. In DNA form, the CDR3 reads TGTGCCAGCAGTTTAGGGACAGGGGTTTTCTACGAGCAGTACTTC. Its translation: CASSLGTGVFYEQYF.

This clonotype was counted a single time. Here the CDR3 reads CASSDAESNAYNEQFF. The CDR3 DNA follows: TGTGCCAGCAGTGACGCGGAGTCAAACGCGTACAATGAGCAGTTCTTC. The chain carries TRBV25-1 and TRBJ2-1; D gene uncertain. Trimming pared 3 bases from V and 4 bases from J, leaving 16 bases between. CDR3 length equals 16 residues. Germline V lookup: CDR1 MGHDK, CDR2 SYGVNS.

V gene TRBV5-1 combines with J gene TRBJ2-7; 7 positions agree with TRBD1. V dropped 4 bases and J dropped 6; count of bases not matched to a gene: 16. Germline V lookup: CDR1 SGHRS, CDR2 YFSETQ. The CDR3 spans 16 residues. In DNA, the CDR3 is TGCGCCAGCAGCGTTACCGGGACAGCCTTTTTGGGCGAGCAGTACTTC. It specifies CASSVTGTAFLGEQYF.

The chain's CDR3 is CASSPRPGTGYNSPLHF. In DNA form, the CDR3 reads TGCGCCAGCAGCCCAAGACCCGGGACAGGGTATAATTCACCCCTCCACTTT. V usage is TRBV4-1 and J usage is TRBJ1-6; 9 bases align to TRBD1. There are 17 residues in the CDR3. CDR1 is MGHRA, CDR2 YSYEKL, per germline. V lost 4 bases and J lost 4; bases outside the gene matches: 8.

This clonotype has ten or more counts. The rearrangement uses TRBV4-1 and TRBJ1-5; 9 nucleotides agree with TRBD1. J gave up 6 bases and V 4 bases, and 10 bases lay outside the gene matches. This CDR3 contains 16 residues. Germline values: CDR1 MGHRA, CDR2 YSYEKL. For the CDR3, the DNA is TGCGCCAGCAGCCTGCGGGGGACAGGGCAGGGTCAGCCCCAGCATTTT. The encoded protein is CASSLRGTGQGQPQHF.

This clonotype occurred many times. The J gene is TRBJ2-2, the V gene TRBV5-5; D may be TRBD1 (6 bases). This CDR3 region has 13 residues. The germline gives CDR1 SGHKS, CDR2 YYEKEE (reference sequence). V lost 3 bases and J 5 bases, leaving 8 bases between the germline ends. CDR3: CASSYTGTGELFF. In DNA form, the CDR3 reads TGTGCCAGCAGCTATACAGGGACCGGGGAGCTGTTTTTT.

The gene calls are TRBV29-1 and TRBJ2-1; D call uncertain. Germline CDR1 and CDR2: SQVTM and ANQGSEA. The CDR3 sequence is 13 residues long. V dropped 1 base and J dropped 9 bases, with 13 bases sitting between them. CDR3 sequence (DNA): TGCAGCGTTGAAGCGTGGACGACCGGTGAGCAGTTCTTC. It specifies CSVEAWTTGEQFF.

The chain recombines TRBV29-1 with TRBJ2-7, with TRBD1 identical over 9 bases. The V segment lost 8 bases and the J segment 4 bases; nucleotides outside the gene matches: 12. Germline V lookup: CDR1 SQVTM, CDR2 ANQGSEA. This CDR3 contains 14 residues. The CDR3 sequence is CSPRTGVRVYEQYF. The CDR3 bases are TGCAGCCCACGGACAGGGGTTAGAGTTTACGAGCAGTACTTC.

This clonotype came up many times. The rearrangement links TRBV6-2 or TRBV6-3 to TRBJ2-7; D is undetermined. Trimming cost V 5 bases and J 3 bases, with 14 bases left between them. The CDR3 spans 14 residues. Germline CDR1 MNHEY, CDR2 SVGEGT. CDR3 DNA sequence: TGTGCCAGCAGTCGACAAACTCTTAGCTACGAGCAGTACTTC. As protein: CASSRQTLSYEQYF.

The rearrangement links TRBV6-2 or TRBV6-3 to TRBJ2-7; D gene ambiguous. Germline V gives CDR1 MNHEY, CDR2 SVGEGT. The V and J ends lost 0 bases and 6 bases respectively, with 9 bases between them. This CDR3 contains 13 residues. This CDR3 is CASSYSKVSEQYF. CDR3 coding DNA: TGTGCCAGCAGTTACTCGAAGGTCAGCGAGCAGTACTTC.

At least ten counts were recorded for this clonotype. The V gene is TRBV27, the J gene TRBJ2-7, with 7 bases lining up with TRBD1. The CDR3 loop spans 14 amino acids. Germline V gives CDR1 MNHEY, CDR2 SMNVEV (reference sequence). Losses at the gene ends were 3 bases for V and 0 bases for J; bases not matched to a gene: 2. The CDR3 loop is CASSFRTGSYEQYF. In nucleotides, the CDR3 is TGTGCCAGCAGTTTCCGGACAGGCTCCTACGAGCAGTACTTC.